This T cell receptor beta chain originates from a study of T-cell reconstitution after alpha-beta-depleted transplantation in children. Study-wide points: Surviving recipient T cells and thymic progenitors produced the high day-60 TCRbeta diversity seen in some patients. Expanded graft clones, several hundred of them, were reportedly the source of alpha-beta T cells about two months after transplant.

This clonotype was detected many times. No antigen is known for it. Unique molecular identifiers were used to barcode this TCRbeta library. One entry per CDR3 protein, called by TCRdb with MiXCR from the PCR reads. The sample lists 700,000 to 850,000 distinct CDR3 sequences, roughly 15% seen once, with about 5% in the top ten. Germline values: CDR1 SGHDT, CDR2 YYEEEE. The CDR3 length is 16 residues. With 4 bases removed from V and 0 bases from J, the gap between germline ends came to 17 bases. This TCR was recovered from a male patient aged 10-17 years who had a stem cell transplant for acute lymphoblastic leukemia, so the T cells may come from the graft donor. The source was PBMCs, mostly from graft donor cells, collected 360 days after TCRalphabeta/CD19-depleted stem cell transplant. The rearrangement uses TRBV5-6 and TRBJ2-7, with D possibly TRBD2 on 6 matching bases. The CDR3 loop reads CASSAPGWRGSYEQYF. As DNA, the CDR3 is TGTGCCAGCAGCGCCCCCGGTTGGAGGGGCTCCTACGAGCAGTACTTC.